The present TCR beta chain was sequenced within a study of shared clonotypes between healthy human individuals. Whole-study context: CD4 naive cells filled three plates per donor, CD4 memory three, CD8 naive two and CD8 memory one.

The table came from immunoSEQ multiplex PCR; TCRdb's copy has only in-frame clones and leaves some out. The sample has 2 million to 2.5 million clones, roughly 92% seen once. Trimming removed 3 bases from V and 0 bases from J, with 9 bases in between. The CDR3 runs 14 residues. Germline V gene sequence: CDR1 GTSNPN, CDR2 SVGIG (reference sequence). This sequence originates from a man younger than 35 in good health. Some clones in this sample may be carry-over from other donors' samples. Sequenced sample: naive CD4+ T cells from PBMCs. Documented subset: CD45RA+ positively selected. The V call is TRBV30, the J call TRBJ1-3; no clear D gene. CDR3 in DNA: TGTGCCTGGAGAAGGAGGGACTCTGGAAACACCATATATTTT. Translating it yields CAWRRRDSGNTIYF. Supplemented by reference TRBV30 and TRBJ1-3, the full variable domain reads SQTIHQWPATLVQPVGSPLSLECTVEGTSNPNLYWYRQAAGRGLQLLFYSVGIGQISSEVPQNLSASRPQDRQFILSSKKLLLSDSGFYLCAWRRRDSGNTIYFGEGSWLTVV.